The 10 T cell receptor beta chains in this list originate from one sample, sequenced in a study of T cell responses to AZD1222 COVID-19 vaccine (dated by TCRdb to the early 2020s). Interpreted using the paper, the time point label stands for: baseline before first vaccination. Library creation used the immunoSEQ multiplex PCR assay. What TCRdb holds here is the immuneACCESS table cut down to in-frame rearrangements. Part of the clones is not present; checked against another copy, under half of the missing clones reflect an unresolved V gene, and the others are unexplained. In this sample the table shows 120,000 or so clones, about 85% of which occur a single time. Around 6% of the sample belongs to the ten largest clones. Specimen: peripheral blood, collected on day 0 of AZD1222 vaccination. The receptors come from an adult in good health.

This chain links TRBV11-2 with TRBJ1-1, with a weak D call TRBD1 (6 bases). Trimming took off 3 bases at V and 3 bases at J, with 11 bases between the two ends. The CDR3 has 14 amino acids. Per germline, CDR1 SGHAT and CDR2 FQNNGV. The CDR3 spells CASSFGGPDTEAFF. The CDR3 nucleotides read TGTGCCAGCAGCTTCGGGGGGCCGGACACTGAAGCTTTCTTT.

This chain connects TRBV2 to TRBJ1-4; D unclear. There are 18 residues in the CDR3. Trimming took off 0 bases at V and 1 base at J, with 15 bases between the two ends. Germline V lookup: CDR1 SNHLY, CDR2 FYNNEI. CDR3 sequence reads: CASSEAPGGGETNEKLFF. In nucleotides, the CDR3 is TGTGCCAGCAGTGAAGCTCCCGGCGGCGGGGAAACTAATGAAAAACTGTTTTTT.

V is TRBV6-2 or TRBV6-3 and J is TRBJ2-2; D is possibly TRBD1 (5 bases). Germline V gives CDR1 MNHEY, CDR2 SVGEGT. This CDR3 spans 15 amino acids. The V gene lost 5 bases and the J gene lost 6 bases, with 16 bases spanning the gap. This chain's CDR3 is CASSRGHLYPGELFF. CDR3 DNA sequence: TGTGCCAGCAGTCGAGGACACTTATACCCCGGGGAGCTGTTTTTT.

The chain links TRBV28 to TRBJ2-1; TRBD2 is a possible D gene (6 bases). CDR1 and CDR2 (germline): MDHEN, SYDVKM. Trimming cost V 3 bases and J 0 bases, with 9 bases left between them. CDR3 size: 15 residues. The CDR3 protein is CASSFGGSSYNEQFF. The CDR3, as DNA: TGTGCCAGCAGTTTTGGGGGGAGCTCCTACAATGAGCAGTTCTTC.

V and J are TRBV14 and TRBJ1-1; possible D gene TRBD1, 5 bases. Trimming cost V 6 bases and J 4 bases, with 12 bases left between them. The CDR3 covers 13 residues. CDR1 SGHDN and CDR2 FVKESK come from the germline V gene. CDR3 nucleotides: TGTGCCAGCAGTTCCCTTCAGGGCACTGAAGCTTTCTTT. Protein product: CASSSLQGTEAFF.

The chain couples TRBV5-8 to TRBJ1-5, with D tentatively TRBD1 (5 bases). The CDR3 covers 17 residues. V gave up 5 bases and J gave up 2 bases, with 20 bases separating them. CDR1 SGHTS and CDR2 YDEGEE come from the germline V gene. The CDR3 sequence: CASRPPQGDWRNQPQHF. For the CDR3, the DNA is TGTGCCAGCAGACCACCTCAGGGAGACTGGCGCAATCAGCCCCAGCATTTT. Supplemented by reference TRBV5-8 and TRBJ1-5, the full variable domain reads EAGVTQSPTHLIKTRGQQATLRCSPISGHTSVYWYQQALGLGLQFLLWYDEGEERNRGNFPPRFSGRQFPNYSSELNVNALELEDSALYLCASRPPQGDWRNQPQHFGDGTRLSIL.

The chain joins TRBV6-2 or TRBV6-3 to TRBJ2-7; 11 nucleotides match TRBD2. The J segment lost 4 bases and the V segment lost 5 bases, leaving 7 bases of the junction unmatched. Looked up from germline, CDR1 is MNHEY and CDR2 is SVGEGT. This CDR3 has 15 residues. The DNA of the CDR3 is TGTGCCAGCAGTCCACTAGCGGGGGCAGGGTACGAGCAGTACTTC. Encoded protein: CASSPLAGAGYEQYF.

The J gene is TRBJ1-4, the V gene TRBV3-1 (or the pseudogene TRBV3-2); 7 positions agree with TRBD1. The CDR3 covers 14 residues. The trim removed 5 bases at V and 4 bases at J, leaving 4 bases unmatched. Germline CDR1 is LGHDT and CDR2 is YNNKEL (reference sequence). The CDR3 loop is CASSNRGGNEKLFF. The CDR3 nucleotides read TGTGCCAGCAGCAACAGGGGTGGTAATGAAAAACTGTTTTTT.

This rearrangement joins TRBV19 to TRBJ1-5; TRBD1 aligns across 10 bases. The CDR3 has 17 residues. CDR1 LNHDA and CDR2 SQIVND come from the germline V gene (reference sequence). V trimming: 0 bases; J trimming: 6 bases; junction bases outside the gene matches: 8. CDR3 DNA: TGTGCCAGTAGTATAGAGCGTCCGGGACAGGGGAGTCAGCCCCAGCATTTT. It specifies CASSIERPGQGSQPQHF. The whole variable domain, filled in from reference TRBV19 and TRBJ1-5, reads DGGITQSPKYLFRKEGQNVTLSCEQNLNHDAMYWYRQDPGQGLRLIYYSQIVNDFQKGDIAEGYSVSREKKESFPLTVTSAQKNPTAFYLCASSIERPGQGSQPQHFGDGTRLSIL.

This clone has just a few counts. The chain has TRBV29-1 and TRBJ2-2, with D possibly matching TRBD1 (5 bases). Germline assignment: CDR1 SQVTM and CDR2 ANQGSEA. This CDR3 spans 14 amino acids. Trimming pared 3 bases from V and 2 bases from J, leaving 10 bases between. CDR3: CSVETEANTGELFF. CDR3 coding DNA: TGCAGCGTTGAGACAGAGGCCAACACCGGGGAGCTGTTTTTT.